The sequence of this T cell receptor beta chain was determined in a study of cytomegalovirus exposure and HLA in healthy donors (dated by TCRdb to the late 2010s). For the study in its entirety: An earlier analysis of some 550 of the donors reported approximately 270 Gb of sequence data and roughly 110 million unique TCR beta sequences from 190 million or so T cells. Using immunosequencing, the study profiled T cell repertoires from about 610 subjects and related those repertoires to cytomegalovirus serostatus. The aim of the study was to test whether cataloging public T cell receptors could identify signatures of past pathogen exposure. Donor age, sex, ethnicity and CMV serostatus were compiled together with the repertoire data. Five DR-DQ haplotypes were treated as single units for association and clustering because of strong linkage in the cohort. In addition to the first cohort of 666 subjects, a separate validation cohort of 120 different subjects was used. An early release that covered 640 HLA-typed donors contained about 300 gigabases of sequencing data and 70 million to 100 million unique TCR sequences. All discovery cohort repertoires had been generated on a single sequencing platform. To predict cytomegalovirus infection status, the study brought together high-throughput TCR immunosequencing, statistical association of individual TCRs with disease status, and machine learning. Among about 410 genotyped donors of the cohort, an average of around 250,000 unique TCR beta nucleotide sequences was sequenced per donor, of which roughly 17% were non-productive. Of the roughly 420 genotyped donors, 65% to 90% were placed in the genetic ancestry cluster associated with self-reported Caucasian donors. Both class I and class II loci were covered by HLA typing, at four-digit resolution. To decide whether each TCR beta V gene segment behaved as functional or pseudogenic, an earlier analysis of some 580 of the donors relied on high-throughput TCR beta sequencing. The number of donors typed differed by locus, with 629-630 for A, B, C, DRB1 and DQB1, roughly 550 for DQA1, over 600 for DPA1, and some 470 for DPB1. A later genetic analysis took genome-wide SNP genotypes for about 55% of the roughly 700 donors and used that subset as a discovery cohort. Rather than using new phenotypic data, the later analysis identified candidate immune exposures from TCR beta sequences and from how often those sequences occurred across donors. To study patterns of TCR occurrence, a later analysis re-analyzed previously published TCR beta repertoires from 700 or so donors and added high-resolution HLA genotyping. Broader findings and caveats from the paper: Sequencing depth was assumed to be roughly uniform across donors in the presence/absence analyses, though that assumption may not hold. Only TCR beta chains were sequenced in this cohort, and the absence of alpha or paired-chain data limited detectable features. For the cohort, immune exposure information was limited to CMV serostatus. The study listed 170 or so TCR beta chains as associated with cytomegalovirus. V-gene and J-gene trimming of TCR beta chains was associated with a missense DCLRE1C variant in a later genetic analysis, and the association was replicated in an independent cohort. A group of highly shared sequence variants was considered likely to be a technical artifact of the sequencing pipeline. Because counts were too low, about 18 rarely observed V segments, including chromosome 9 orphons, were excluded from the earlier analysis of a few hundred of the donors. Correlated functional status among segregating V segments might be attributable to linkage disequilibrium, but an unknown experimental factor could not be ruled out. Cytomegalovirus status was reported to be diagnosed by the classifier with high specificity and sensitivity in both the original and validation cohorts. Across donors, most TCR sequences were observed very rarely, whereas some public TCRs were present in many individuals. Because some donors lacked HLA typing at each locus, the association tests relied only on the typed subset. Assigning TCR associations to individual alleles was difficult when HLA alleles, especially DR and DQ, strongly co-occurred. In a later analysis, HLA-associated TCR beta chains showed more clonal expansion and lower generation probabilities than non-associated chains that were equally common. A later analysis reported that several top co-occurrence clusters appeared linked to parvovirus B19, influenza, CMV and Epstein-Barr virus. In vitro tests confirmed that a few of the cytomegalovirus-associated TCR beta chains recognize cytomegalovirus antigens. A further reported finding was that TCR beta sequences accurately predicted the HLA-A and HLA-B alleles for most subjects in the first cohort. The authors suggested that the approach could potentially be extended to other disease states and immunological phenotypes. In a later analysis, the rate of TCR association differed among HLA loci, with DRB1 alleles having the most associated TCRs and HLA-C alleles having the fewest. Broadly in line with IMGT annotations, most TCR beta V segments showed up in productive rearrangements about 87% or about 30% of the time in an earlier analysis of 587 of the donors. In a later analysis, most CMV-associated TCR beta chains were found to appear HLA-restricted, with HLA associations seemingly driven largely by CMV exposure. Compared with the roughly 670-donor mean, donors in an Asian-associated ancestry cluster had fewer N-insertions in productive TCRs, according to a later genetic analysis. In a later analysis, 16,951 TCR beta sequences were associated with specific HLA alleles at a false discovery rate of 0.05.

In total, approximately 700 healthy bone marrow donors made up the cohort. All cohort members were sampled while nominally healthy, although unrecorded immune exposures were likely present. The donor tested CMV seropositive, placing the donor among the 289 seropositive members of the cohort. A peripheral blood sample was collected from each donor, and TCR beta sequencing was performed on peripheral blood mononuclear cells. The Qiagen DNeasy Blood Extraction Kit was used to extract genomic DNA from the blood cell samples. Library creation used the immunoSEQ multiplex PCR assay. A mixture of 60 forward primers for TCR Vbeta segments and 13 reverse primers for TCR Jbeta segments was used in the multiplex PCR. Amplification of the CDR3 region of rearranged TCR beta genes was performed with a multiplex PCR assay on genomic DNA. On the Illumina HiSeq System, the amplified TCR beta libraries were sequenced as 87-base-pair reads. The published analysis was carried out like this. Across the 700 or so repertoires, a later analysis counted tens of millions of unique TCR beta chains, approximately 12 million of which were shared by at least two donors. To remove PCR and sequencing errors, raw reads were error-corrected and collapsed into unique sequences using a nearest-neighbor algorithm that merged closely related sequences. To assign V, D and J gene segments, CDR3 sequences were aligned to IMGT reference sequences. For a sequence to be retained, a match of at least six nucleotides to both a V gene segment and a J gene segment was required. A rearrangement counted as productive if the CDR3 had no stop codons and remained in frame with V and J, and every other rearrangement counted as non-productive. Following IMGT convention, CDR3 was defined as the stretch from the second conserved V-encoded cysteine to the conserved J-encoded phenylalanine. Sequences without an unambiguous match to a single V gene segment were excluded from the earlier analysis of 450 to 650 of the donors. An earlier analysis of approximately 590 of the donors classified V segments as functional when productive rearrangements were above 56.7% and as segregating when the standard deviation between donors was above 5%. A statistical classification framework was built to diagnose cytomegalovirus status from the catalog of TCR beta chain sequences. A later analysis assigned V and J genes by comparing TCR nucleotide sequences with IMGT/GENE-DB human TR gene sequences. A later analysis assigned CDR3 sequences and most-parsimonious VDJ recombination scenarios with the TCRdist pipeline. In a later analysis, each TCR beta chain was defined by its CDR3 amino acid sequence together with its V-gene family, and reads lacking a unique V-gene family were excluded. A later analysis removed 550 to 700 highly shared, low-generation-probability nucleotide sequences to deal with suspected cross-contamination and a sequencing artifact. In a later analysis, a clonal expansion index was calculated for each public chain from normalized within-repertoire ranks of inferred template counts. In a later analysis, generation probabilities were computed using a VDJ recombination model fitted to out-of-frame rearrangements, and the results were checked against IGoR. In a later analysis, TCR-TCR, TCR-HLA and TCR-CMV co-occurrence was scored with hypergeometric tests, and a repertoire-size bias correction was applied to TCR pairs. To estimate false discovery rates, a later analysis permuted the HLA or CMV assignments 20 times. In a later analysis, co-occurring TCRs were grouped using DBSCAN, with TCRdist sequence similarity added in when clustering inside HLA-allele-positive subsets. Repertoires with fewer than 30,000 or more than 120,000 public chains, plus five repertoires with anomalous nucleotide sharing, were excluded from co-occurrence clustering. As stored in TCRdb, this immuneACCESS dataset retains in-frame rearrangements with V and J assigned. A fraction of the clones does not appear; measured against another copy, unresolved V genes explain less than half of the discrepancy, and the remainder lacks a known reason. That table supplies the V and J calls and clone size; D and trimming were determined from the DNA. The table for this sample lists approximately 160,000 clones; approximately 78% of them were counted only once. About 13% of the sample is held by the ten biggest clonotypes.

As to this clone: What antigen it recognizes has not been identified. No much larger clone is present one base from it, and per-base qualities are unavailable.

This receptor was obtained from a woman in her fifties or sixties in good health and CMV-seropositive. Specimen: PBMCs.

The CDR3 has the sequence CAWSRGGPPYEQYF. The nucleotides are TGTGCCTGGAGTAGGGGGGGACCTCCCTACGAGCAGTACTTC. The V and J genes are TRBV30 and TRBJ2-7; a tentative D call is TRBD2 (7 bases match). There are 14 amino acids in the CDR3, from cysteine to phenylalanine inclusive. Only the CDR3 part of the read is kept: 42 bases, read in frame from the first base. Deletion took 2 bases off V and 2 bases off J, with a span of 13 bases between the germline ends. Reading the germline V gene (reference sequence) gives CDR1 GTSNPN and CDR2 SVGIG.